The next 14 T cell receptor beta chains were all read from a single sample in a study of control samples from healthy donors and cancer patients. Produced via immunoSEQ multiplex PCR; TCRdb's table is partial and in-frame only. The sample carries fewer than 95,000 clones, 70% to 90% recorded once. The source material was blood. Receptors were obtained from a woman aged 35 to 49 in good health.

The V gene is TRBV27, the J gene TRBJ2-1; no clear D. Germline V gene lookup returns CDR1 MNHEY and CDR2 SMNVEV (reference sequence). Trimming removed 3 bases at V and 8 bases at J, with 5 bases between. This CDR3 contains 11 residues. Here the CDR3 reads CASSFLHEQFF. Here the CDR3 DNA reads TGTGCCAGCAGTTTTTTGCATGAGCAGTTCTTC.

The chain joins TRBV24-1 to TRBJ2-5; 9 bases agree with TRBD2. Germline loops: CDR1 KGHDR, CDR2 SFDVKD. V shed 1 base, J shed 1 base, and the junction held 6 bases outside the gene matches. The CDR3 runs 17 residues. CDR3 sequence reads: CATSDFGSGGPQETQYF. CDR3 nucleotides: TGTGCCACCAGTGATTTTGGGAGCGGGGGGCCCCAAGAGACCCAGTACTTC.

V usage is TRBV6-2 or TRBV6-3 and J usage is TRBJ2-7; 9 nucleotides match TRBD1. CDR3 size: 17 residues. V lost 6 bases and J lost 1; bases outside the gene matches: 13. Germline V gene data show CDR1 as MNHEY and CDR2 as SVGEGT. As DNA, the CDR3 is TGTGCCAGCAGCCGCATTACCGGGACAGGGCTATCCTACGAGCAGTACTTC. The encoded protein is CASSRITGTGLSYEQYF.

A few counts support this clone. CDR3 sequence reads: CASSPSVSWAYNSPLHF. CDR3 nucleotide sequence: TGTGCCAGCAGCCCATCGGTGTCCTGGGCCTATAATTCACCCCTCCACTTT. The gene calls are TRBV14 and TRBJ1-6; unclear D gene. Trimming shortened V by 4 bases and J by 2 bases, and 15 bases separated the two germline ends. Germline CDR1 is SGHDN and CDR2 is FVKESK. CDR3 length: 17 amino acids.

The genes are TRBV30 and TRBJ2-3; D possibly matches TRBD1 or TRBD2 (5 bases each). V was clipped by 3 bases and J by 6 bases, with 16 bases between them. This CDR3 region has 14 residues. CDR1 GTSNPN and CDR2 SVGIG come from the germline V gene (reference sequence). The DNA for the CDR3 is TGTGCCTGGAGCCGGGGCGGAACGGCTGATACGCAGTATTTT. Protein sequence: CAWSRGGTADTQYF. Complete variable domain (other parts from reference TRBV30 and TRBJ2-3): SQTIHQWPATLVQPVGSPLSLECTVEGTSNPNLYWYRQAAGRGLQLLFYSVGIGQISSEVPQNLSASRPQDRQFILSSKKLLLSDSGFYLCAWSRGGTADTQYFGPGTRLTVL.

This clone was seen a few times. The chain employs TRBV2 and TRBJ1-1; D is unresolved. With 8 bases removed from V and 2 bases from J, the gap between germline ends came to 18 bases. The CDR3 is made up of 15 amino acids. Germline assignment: CDR1 SNHLY and CDR2 FYNNEI. The CDR3 spells CASYPSSQANTEAFF. The DNA for the CDR3 is TGTGCCAGCTACCCAAGTAGTCAGGCTAACACTGAAGCTTTCTTT.

The chain has TRBV5-1 and TRBJ2-5, with TRBD2 identical over 8 bases. The V and J ends lost 4 bases and 2 bases, in that order; junction bases with no gene match: 4. Germline V gene data show CDR1 as SGHRS and CDR2 as YFSETQ. The CDR3 runs 14 residues. As DNA, the CDR3 is TGCGCCAGCAGCGGGGGACTAGTGCAAGAGACCCAGTACTTC. Amino acid sequence: CASSGGLVQETQYF.

The genes are TRBV6-2 or TRBV6-3 and TRBJ2-5, with no clear D. V lost 1 base and J 1 base, leaving 7 bases between the germline ends. This CDR3 has 14 amino acids. Germline V CDR1 and CDR2: MNHEY, SVGEGT. For the CDR3, the DNA is TGTGCCAGCAGTTACTACAGCTTCCAAGAGACCCAGTACTTC. It codes for CASSYYSFQETQYF.

The chain joins TRBV11-3 to TRBJ2-1, with 10 bases aligning to TRBD2. V gave up 5 bases and J gave up 5 bases; unmatched junction bases: 12. This CDR3 is built from 17 residues. Germline V lookup: CDR1 SGHNT, CDR2 YENEEA. The CDR3 sequence is CASSPSLGLAGDNEQFF. The CDR3 DNA reads TGTGCCAGCAGCCCCTCTTTAGGGCTAGCGGGGGACAATGAGCAGTTCTTC.

V gene TRBV30 combines with J gene TRBJ1-1, with a tentative D call TRBD1 (6 bases). The germline V gene encodes CDR1 GTSNPN and CDR2 SVGIG (reference sequence). This CDR3 is 15 amino acids long. V lost 2 bases, J lost 2 bases, and 15 bases lay in between. CDR3 nucleotides: TGTGCCTGGAGTTCTCCTCACAGGGCAAACACTGAAGCTTTCTTT. Translation: CAWSSPHRANTEAFF.

The gene calls are TRBV6-2 or TRBV6-3 and TRBJ1-2, with 9 bases fitting TRBD1. Germline CDR1 and CDR2: MNHEY and SVGEGT. The J segment lost 10 bases and the V segment lost 2 bases, leaving 5 bases of the junction unmatched. The CDR3 contains 13 residues. CDR3 coding DNA: TGTGCCAGCAGTTACGTTAGGACAGGGGCCTACACCTTC. Translating gives CASSYVRTGAYTF.

V and J are TRBV5-4 and TRBJ2-2, with 8 bases lining up with TRBD2. The CDR3 is made up of 18 amino acids. The junction had 15 bases not matched to a gene; V was cut back by 3 bases and J by 5 bases. Per germline, CDR1 SGHNT and CDR2 YYREEE (reference sequence). The CDR3 nucleotides read TGTGCCAGCAGCTCCAACTTAGCGGGGCCAAGGGGGACCGGGGAGCTGTTTTTT. Residues: CASSSNLAGPRGTGELFF.

The chain combines TRBV11-3 with TRBJ2-7; perhaps TRBD1 as D (6 bases). V dropped 5 bases and J dropped 6 bases, with 17 bases sitting between them. The CDR3 has 14 amino acids. Germline V lookup: CDR1 SGHNT, CDR2 YENEEA. The CDR3: CASSRGQGSREQYF. The CDR3, as DNA: TGTGCCAGCAGCCGAGGCCAGGGGTCGCGCGAGCAGTACTTC.

The chain links TRBV11-1 to TRBJ1-2, with TRBD1 matching 9 bases. Unmatched junction bases numbered 2, after V lost 5 bases and J lost 4 bases. Germline values: CDR1 SGHAT, CDR2 FQDESV (reference sequence). This CDR3 is built from 13 residues. DNA of the CDR3: TGTGCCAGCAGCGTACAGGGGGCCTATGGCTACACCTTC. This encodes CASSVQGAYGYTF.